This T cell receptor (beta chain) originates from a study of CD8 T cells in ankylosing spondylitis. Points from the study as a whole: A CD8+ phenotype characterized the disease-linked clones, which were relatively rare in peripheral blood. Existing reports had already noted some motif variants in reactive arthritis synovial fluid and blood. As reported, disease-linked clones showed significant enrichment in matched ankylosing spondylitis synovial fluid. A motif in TCR beta, a set of eight highly homologous variants, appeared characteristic of ankylosing spondylitis blood.

Scientists made TCR beta libraries using quantitative 5'-RACE with molecular barcodes. TCRdb reprocessed the 5' RACE reads via MiXCR and lists one record per CDR3 protein. The sample gives 130,000 or so distinct CDR3 sequences, more than 15% of which show up once; 30% to 35% is in the top ten. CDR1 is MDHEN and CDR2 is SYDVKM in the germline V gene. There are 16 residues in the CDR3. V shed 3 bases and J shed 2 bases, with 17 bases lying between them. This clonotype has only a few counts. Its specificity is not known. The specimen was blood, either unsorted or a sorted T cell fraction (not recorded which). The chain couples TRBV28 to TRBJ2-7; D is possibly TRBD1 (6 bases). The sequence derives from a male donor with ankylosing spondylitis. The CDR3 DNA is TGTGCCAGCAGTTTGGGAAAAACAGGGCACCCCTACGAGCAGTACTTC. Protein sequence: CASSLGKTGHPYEQYF.